A single sample is the source of the 19 T cell receptor beta chains below, sequenced in a study of blood T cell repertoires in COVID-19. The repertoire was sequenced with immunoSEQ multiplex PCR; TCRdb's copy has only in-frame clones and lacks some. This sample has approximately 330,000 clones, with about 86% found just once. Material: PBMCs or T cells enriched from blood (not recorded which). The receptors stem from a woman aged 40 to 49 with acute COVID-19.

V usage is TRBV6-5 and J usage is TRBJ2-7; TRBD2 matches 8 bases. This CDR3 is built from 14 residues. Germline CDR1 is MNHEY and CDR2 is SVGAGI. V dropped 6 bases and J dropped 5; count of bases not matched to a gene: 9. CDR3 in DNA: TGTGCCAGCAGCGATACGGGGGGGGACCACGAGCAGTACTTC. It specifies CASSDTGGDHEQYF.

The gene calls are TRBV28 and TRBJ1-4; 9 bases map to TRBD1. The germline CDR1 and CDR2 sequences are MDHEN and SYDVKM. Germline trimming cut 6 bases from V and 8 bases from J; bases unmatched to any gene: 10. The CDR3 extends over 15 amino acids. CDR3 sequence (DNA): TGTGCCAGCAGAGGGGGGGGACAGGGTGGAGAAAAACTGTTTTTT. Protein: CASRGGGQGGEKLFF.

As to this clone: Other DNA sequences in this specimen translate into the identical CDR3. V and J are TRBV7-2 and TRBJ1-3; the match to TRBD1 covers 9 bases. The length of the CDR3 is 16 residues. V lost 1 base to trimming and J lost 3 bases; unmatched junction nucleotides: 4. In germline, CDR1 is SGHTA, CDR2 FQGNSA. CDR3: CASSLVGTGNGNTIYF. CDR3 in DNA: TGTGCCAGCAGCTTAGTCGGGACAGGGAATGGAAACACCATATATTTT.

The genes are TRBV7-7 and TRBJ2-7, with D maybe TRBD2 (5 bases). The CDR3 extends over 16 amino acids. Germline lookup yields CDR1 SSHAT and CDR2 FNYEAQ (reference sequence). Between the trimmed V and J ends, which lost 0 bases and 5 bases, there was a span of 17 bases. DNA of the CDR3: TGTGCCAGCAGCTTAGCGGATAGCGCAATAAGGGACGAGCAGTACTTC. Translating gives CASSLADSAIRDEQYF.

The chain recombines TRBV9 with TRBJ2-7; 7 bases align to TRBD1. The germline V gene encodes CDR1 SGDLS and CDR2 YYNGEE. Trimming took 0 bases from V and 2 from J; bases not matched to a gene: 5. This CDR3 has 15 residues. The CDR3 DNA reads as TGTGCCAGCAGCGTAGGAGGGACAGCACCCTACGAGCAGTACTTC. Translating it yields CASSVGGTAPYEQYF.

This chain uses TRBV7-6 with TRBJ2-1, with TRBD2 identical over 7 bases. The junction had 9 bases not matched to a gene; V was cut back by 6 bases and J by 10 bases. CDR3 length: 13 amino acids. Per germline, CDR1 SGHVS and CDR2 FNYEAQ. The CDR3 DNA reads as TGTGCCAGCAGACGGACTAGTCAGGACGAGCAGTTCTTC. Translated: CASRRTSQDEQFF.

The V gene is TRBV7-9, the J gene TRBJ2-3, with D tentatively TRBD2 (7 bases). The CDR3 covers 18 residues. V lost 2 bases to trimming and J lost 0 bases, with 18 bases between them. The germline gives CDR1 SEHNR, CDR2 FQNEAQ (reference sequence). CDR3 in amino acids: CASSLMDGGGPSTDTQYF. The CDR3 bases are TGTGCCAGCAGCTTAATGGATGGGGGGGGCCCTAGCACAGATACGCAGTATTTT.

This clone has only one observation. The CDR3: CASSWERGSDGRLQFF. In DNA, the CDR3 is TGTGCCAGCAGCTGGGAAAGGGGTTCGGACGGGAGGCTTCAGTTCTTC. This rearrangement joins TRBV5-6 to TRBJ2-1; 7 bases fit TRBD2. The CDR3 spans 16 residues. Germline V gives CDR1 SGHDT, CDR2 YYEEEE. Germline trimming cut 3 bases from V and 13 bases from J; bases unmatched to any gene: 19.

The rearrangement links TRBV5-6 to TRBJ1-2; 7 bases match TRBD1. The junction had 5 bases not matched to a gene; V was cut back by 0 bases and J by 3 bases. Germline CDR1 SGHDT, CDR2 YYEEEE. The CDR3 contains 15 residues. The CDR3 region is CASSLEQGVDYGYTF. In nucleotides, the CDR3 is TGTGCCAGCAGCTTGGAGCAGGGGGTGGACTATGGCTACACCTTC.

This chain uses TRBV5-4 with TRBJ2-5, with 10 positions matching TRBD2. Germline trimming cut 4 bases from V and 5 bases from J; bases unmatched to any gene: 8. The CDR3 has 15 amino acids. Looked up from germline, CDR1 is SGHNT and CDR2 is YYREEE (reference sequence). The CDR3 reads CASSGLLAGVETQYF. The CDR3, as DNA: TGTGCCAGCAGCGGGCTCCTAGCGGGGGTTGAGACCCAGTACTTC.

In DNA, the CDR3 is TGTGCCAGCAGTTTAGGGTGCGAGGGGGTTGGCAATCAGCCCCAGCATTTT. Protein: CASSLGCEGVGNQPQHF. The chain is built from TRBV27 and TRBJ1-5, with D perhaps TRBD1 (6 bases). The length of the CDR3 is 17 residues. Germline-derived CDR1 and CDR2 are MNHEY and SMNVEV (reference sequence). The V end was cut by 2 bases, the J end by 2 bases, with 16 bases between.

The chain employs TRBV2 and TRBJ1-2; 9 bases line up with TRBD1. The CDR3 has 14 residues. V was clipped by 5 bases and J by 5 bases; unmatched bases: 6. Germline assignment: CDR1 SNHLY and CDR2 FYNNEI. CDR3 in DNA: TGTGCCAGCAGTCTACCAGGACAGGGGTATGGCTACACCTTC. Its protein product is CASSLPGQGYGYTF. The variable domain in full, with the rest retrieved from reference TRBV2 and TRBJ1-2, is EPEVTQTPSHQVTQMGQEVILRCVPISNHLYFYWYRQILGQKVEFLVSFYNNEISEKSEIFDDQFSVERPDGSNFTLKIRSTKLEDSAMYFCASSLPGQGYGYTFGSGTRLTVV.

The V gene is TRBV7-9, the J gene TRBJ2-6; D remains ambiguous. This CDR3 is built from 13 residues. CDR1 and CDR2 (germline): SEHNR, FQNEAQ (reference sequence). The ends were cut back, 1 base at V and 6 bases at J, with 4 bases in the middle. DNA of the CDR3: TGTGCCAGCAGCTTAGGAGAGGCCAACGTCCTGACTTTC. Amino acids: CASSLGEANVLTF.

The chain recombines TRBV15 with TRBJ2-7, with 9 positions matching TRBD1. The CDR3 extends over 16 amino acids. Germline V lookup: CDR1 LNHNV, CDR2 YYDKDF (reference sequence). The J segment lost 4 bases and the V segment lost 0 bases, leaving 7 bases of the junction unmatched. In DNA form, the CDR3 reads TGTGCCACCAGCAGAGAAAGGACAGGGGTCCGATACGAGCAGTACTTC. Protein product: CATSRERTGVRYEQYF.

This chain joins TRBV7-9 and TRBJ1-6; D gene ambiguous. Trimming took off 1 base at V and 6 bases at J, with 7 bases between the two ends. The CDR3 has 14 residues. Germline V gives CDR1 SEHNR, CDR2 FQNEAQ (reference sequence). The CDR3 DNA reads as TGTGCCAGCAGCTTAGGGACTTCTAATTCACCCCTCCACTTT. The encoded protein is CASSLGTSNSPLHF. The full variable domain, in which reference TRBV7-9 and TRBJ1-6 provide the parts outside the CDR3, is DTGVSQNPRHKITKRGQNVTFRCDPISEHNRLYWYRQTLGQGPEFLTYFQNEAQLEKSRLLSDRFSAERPKGSFSTLEIQRTEQGDSAMYLCASSLGTSNSPLHFGNGTRLTVT.

This sequence joins TRBV18 and TRBJ1-2; D is perhaps TRBD1 (5 bases). Germline V gene data show CDR1 as KGHSH and CDR2 as LQKENI. The germline V and J ends were trimmed by 1 base and 8 bases, with 14 bases remaining between them. The length of the CDR3 is 14 residues. CDR3 coding DNA: TGTGCCAGCTCACCACGCGACAGCGATTTGGGCTACACCTTC. Encoded protein: CASSPRDSDLGYTF.

The gene calls are TRBV27 and TRBJ1-6; D may be TRBD1 (6 bases). Germline-derived CDR1 and CDR2 are MNHEY and SMNVEV (reference sequence). The CDR3 contains 15 residues. V lost 3 bases to trimming and J lost 10 bases, with 16 bases between them. CDR3 sequence (DNA): TGTGCCAGCAGTTTCACGCCCACAGGGCCATCACCCCTCCACTTT. Its protein is CASSFTPTGPSPLHF.

This chain connects TRBV11-2 to TRBJ2-1; tentatively, D is TRBD2 (6 bases). CDR1 and CDR2 (germline): SGHAT, FQNNGV. The CDR3 has 16 amino acids. Between the trimmed V and J ends, which lost 4 bases and 2 bases, there was a span of 15 bases. CDR3 coding DNA: TGTGCCAGCAGCTCGAACCGTGGGGGGACCTACAATGAGCAGTTCTTC. Residues: CASSSNRGGTYNEQFF.

This clone appeared once. The CDR3 sequence is CASSPGGNRIGELFF. In DNA, the CDR3 is TGTGCCAGCAGCCCTGGCGGGAATCGGATCGGGGAGCTGTTTTTT. The rearrangement uses TRBV9 and TRBJ2-2; possible D gene TRBD2, 6 bases. There are 15 residues in the CDR3. With 4 bases removed from V and 7 bases from J, the gap between germline ends came to 17 bases. Germline-derived CDR1 and CDR2 are SGDLS and YYNGEE.